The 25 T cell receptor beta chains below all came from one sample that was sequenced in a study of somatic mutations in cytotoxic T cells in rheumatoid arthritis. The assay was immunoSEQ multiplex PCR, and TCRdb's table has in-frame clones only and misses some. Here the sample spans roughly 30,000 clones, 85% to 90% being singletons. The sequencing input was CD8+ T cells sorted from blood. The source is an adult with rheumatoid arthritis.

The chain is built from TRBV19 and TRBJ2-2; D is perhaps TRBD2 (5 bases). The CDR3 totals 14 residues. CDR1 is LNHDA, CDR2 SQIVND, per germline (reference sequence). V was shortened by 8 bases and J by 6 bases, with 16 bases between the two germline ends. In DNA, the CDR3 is TGTGCCAGTGAAGAGGGCATTTTGGCCGGGGAGCTGTTTTTT. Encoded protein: CASEEGILAGELFF.

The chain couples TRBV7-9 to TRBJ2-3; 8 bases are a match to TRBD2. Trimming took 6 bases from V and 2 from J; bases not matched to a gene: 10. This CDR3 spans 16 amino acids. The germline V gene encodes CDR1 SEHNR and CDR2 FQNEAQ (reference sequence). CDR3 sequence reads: CASRSGTRRATDTQYF. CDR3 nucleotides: TGTGCCAGCAGATCCGGGACTAGGCGGGCCACAGATACGCAGTATTTT.

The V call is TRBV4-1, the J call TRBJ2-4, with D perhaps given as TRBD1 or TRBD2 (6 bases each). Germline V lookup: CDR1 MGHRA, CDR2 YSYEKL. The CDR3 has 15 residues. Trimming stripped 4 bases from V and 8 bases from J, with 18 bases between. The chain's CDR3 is CASSRGDTGQDIQYF. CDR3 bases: TGCGCCAGCAGCCGGGGGGACACGGGGCAAGACATTCAGTACTTC.

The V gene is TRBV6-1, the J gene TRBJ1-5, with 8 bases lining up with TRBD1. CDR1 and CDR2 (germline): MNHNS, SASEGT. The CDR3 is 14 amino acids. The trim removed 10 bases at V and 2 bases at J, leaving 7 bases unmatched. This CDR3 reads CAIEPGQGNQPQHF. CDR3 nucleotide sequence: TGTGCCATCGAGCCGGGACAGGGCAATCAGCCCCAGCATTTT.

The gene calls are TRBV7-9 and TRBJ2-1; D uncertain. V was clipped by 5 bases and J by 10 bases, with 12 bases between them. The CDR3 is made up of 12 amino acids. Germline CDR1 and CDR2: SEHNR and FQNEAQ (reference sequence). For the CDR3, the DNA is TGTGCCAGCAGCACTGGAGACCACGAGCAGTTCTTC. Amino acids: CASSTGDHEQFF.

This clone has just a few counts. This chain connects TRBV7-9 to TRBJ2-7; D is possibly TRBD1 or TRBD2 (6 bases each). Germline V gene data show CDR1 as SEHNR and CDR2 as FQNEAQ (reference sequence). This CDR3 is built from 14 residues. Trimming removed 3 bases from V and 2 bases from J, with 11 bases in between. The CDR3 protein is CASSLRDKTYEQYF. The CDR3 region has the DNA TGTGCCAGCAGCTTGCGGGACAAAACCTACGAGCAGTACTTC.

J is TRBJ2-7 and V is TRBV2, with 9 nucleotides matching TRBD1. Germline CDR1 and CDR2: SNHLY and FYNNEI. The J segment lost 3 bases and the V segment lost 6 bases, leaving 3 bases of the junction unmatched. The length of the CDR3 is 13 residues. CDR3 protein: CASSSDRGYEQYF. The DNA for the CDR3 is TGTGCCAGCAGCTCGGACAGGGGCTACGAGCAGTACTTC.

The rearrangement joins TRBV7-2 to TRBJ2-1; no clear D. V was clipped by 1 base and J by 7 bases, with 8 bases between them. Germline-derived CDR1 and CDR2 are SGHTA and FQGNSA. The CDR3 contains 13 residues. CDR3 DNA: TGTGCCAGCAGCTTAGTGGCAAAGAATGAGCAGTTCTTC. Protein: CASSLVAKNEQFF.

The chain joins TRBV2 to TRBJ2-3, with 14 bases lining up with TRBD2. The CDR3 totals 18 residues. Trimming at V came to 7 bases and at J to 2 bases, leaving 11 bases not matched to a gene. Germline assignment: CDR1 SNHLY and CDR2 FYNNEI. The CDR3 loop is CASINLRTSGGPTDTQYF. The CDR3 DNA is TGTGCCAGCATAAACCTACGGACTAGCGGGGGGCCCACAGATACGCAGTATTTT.

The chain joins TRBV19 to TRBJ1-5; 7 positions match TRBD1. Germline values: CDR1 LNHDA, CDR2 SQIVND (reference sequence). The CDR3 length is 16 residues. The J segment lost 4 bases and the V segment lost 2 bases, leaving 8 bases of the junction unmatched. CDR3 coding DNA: TGTGCCAGTAGTATACCATGGGACAGTCGTAATCAGCCCCAGCATTTT. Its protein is CASSIPWDSRNQPQHF.

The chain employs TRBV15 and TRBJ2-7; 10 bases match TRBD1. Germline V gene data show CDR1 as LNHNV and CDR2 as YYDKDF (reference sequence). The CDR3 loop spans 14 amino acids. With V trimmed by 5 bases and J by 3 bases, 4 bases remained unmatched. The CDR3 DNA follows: TGTGCCACCAGCCCGGGACAGGGGCGCTACGAGCAGTACTTC. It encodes CATSPGQGRYEQYF.

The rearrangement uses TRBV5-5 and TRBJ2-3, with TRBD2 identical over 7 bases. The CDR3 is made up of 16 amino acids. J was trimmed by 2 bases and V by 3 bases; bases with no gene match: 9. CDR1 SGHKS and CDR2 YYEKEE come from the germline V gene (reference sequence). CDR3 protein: CASSSYTGLNTDTQYF. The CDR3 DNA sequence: TGTGCCAGCAGCTCTTACACGGGACTAAACACAGATACGCAGTATTTT.

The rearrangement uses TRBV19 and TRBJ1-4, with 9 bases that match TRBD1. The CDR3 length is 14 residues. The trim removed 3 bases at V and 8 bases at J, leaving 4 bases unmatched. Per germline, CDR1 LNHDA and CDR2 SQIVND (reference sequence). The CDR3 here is CASSMDRGYEKLFF. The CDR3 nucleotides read TGTGCCAGTAGTATGGACAGGGGATACGAAAAACTGTTTTTT.

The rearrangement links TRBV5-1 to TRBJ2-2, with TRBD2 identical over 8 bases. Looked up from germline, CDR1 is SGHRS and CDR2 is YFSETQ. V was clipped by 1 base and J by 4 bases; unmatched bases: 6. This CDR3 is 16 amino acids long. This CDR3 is CASSLYSGSATGELFF. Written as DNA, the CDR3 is TGCGCCAGCAGCTTGTACAGCGGGAGTGCCACCGGGGAGCTGTTTTTT.

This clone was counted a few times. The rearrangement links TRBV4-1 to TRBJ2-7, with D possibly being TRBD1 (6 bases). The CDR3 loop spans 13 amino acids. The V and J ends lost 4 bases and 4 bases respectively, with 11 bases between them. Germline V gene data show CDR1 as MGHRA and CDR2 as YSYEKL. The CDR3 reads CASSLPGAYEQYF. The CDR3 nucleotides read TGCGCCAGCAGCCTCCCAGGGGCGTACGAGCAGTACTTC.

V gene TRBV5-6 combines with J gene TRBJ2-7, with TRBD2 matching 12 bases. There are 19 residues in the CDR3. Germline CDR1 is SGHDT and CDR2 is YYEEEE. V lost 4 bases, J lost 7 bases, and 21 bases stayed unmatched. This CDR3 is CASSPVGRQTTLAGGEQYF. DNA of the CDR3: TGTGCCAGCAGCCCCGTGGGACGTCAGACGACACTAGCGGGGGGAGAGCAGTACTTC.

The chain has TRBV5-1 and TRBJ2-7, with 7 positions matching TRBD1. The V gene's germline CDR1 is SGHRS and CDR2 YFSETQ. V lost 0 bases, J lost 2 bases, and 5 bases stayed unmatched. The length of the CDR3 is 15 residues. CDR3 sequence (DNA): TGCGCCAGCAGCTTGGGTCAGGGGGTTCCCTACGAGCAGTACTTC. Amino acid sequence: CASSLGQGVPYEQYF.

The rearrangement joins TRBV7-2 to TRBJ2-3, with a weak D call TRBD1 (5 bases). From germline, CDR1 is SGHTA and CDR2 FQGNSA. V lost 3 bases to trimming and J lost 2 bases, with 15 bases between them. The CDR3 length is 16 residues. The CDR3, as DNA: TGTGCCAGCAGCTTGGGGCCCCTCAGATACACAGATACGCAGTATTTT. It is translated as CASSLGPLRYTDTQYF.

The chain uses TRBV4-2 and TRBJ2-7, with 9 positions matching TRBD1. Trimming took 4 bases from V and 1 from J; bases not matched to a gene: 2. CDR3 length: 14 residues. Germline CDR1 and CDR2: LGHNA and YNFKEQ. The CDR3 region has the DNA TGTGCCAGCAGCCTGGGGACAGGGTCCTACGAGCAGTACTTC. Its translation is CASSLGTGSYEQYF.

CDR3 bases: TGCGCCAGCAGCCACCCGGGGGTGGCCACTGAAGCTTTCTTT. Translated: CASSHPGVATEAFF. The V and J genes are TRBV4-1 and TRBJ1-1; TRBD1 might be the D (5 bases). Trimming took off 3 bases at V and 4 bases at J, with 12 bases between the two ends. The CDR3 has 14 residues. Germline values: CDR1 MGHRA, CDR2 YSYEKL.

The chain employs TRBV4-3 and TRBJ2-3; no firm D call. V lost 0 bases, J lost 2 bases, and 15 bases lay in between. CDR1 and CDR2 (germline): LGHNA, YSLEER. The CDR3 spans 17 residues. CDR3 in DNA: TGCGCCAGCAGCCAAGATCAAATAGGCACGTTCACAGATACGCAGTATTTT. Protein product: CASSQDQIGTFTDTQYF.

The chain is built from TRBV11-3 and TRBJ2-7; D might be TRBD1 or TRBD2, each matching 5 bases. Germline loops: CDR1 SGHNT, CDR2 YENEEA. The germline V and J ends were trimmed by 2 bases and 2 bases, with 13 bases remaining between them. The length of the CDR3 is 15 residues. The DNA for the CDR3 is TGTGCCAGCAGCTTAAGAGGGGAAGGGACCTACGAGCAGTACTTC. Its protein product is CASSLRGEGTYEQYF.

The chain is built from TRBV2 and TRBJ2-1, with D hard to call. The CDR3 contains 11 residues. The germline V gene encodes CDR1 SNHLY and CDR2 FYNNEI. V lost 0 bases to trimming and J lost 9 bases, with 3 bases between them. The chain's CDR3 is CASSEAPEQFF. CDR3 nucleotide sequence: TGTGCCAGCAGTGAAGCTCCTGAGCAGTTCTTC.

The CDR3 region is CASSLQGTGELFF. In DNA form, the CDR3 reads TGTGCCAGTAGTTTACAGGGCACCGGGGAGCTGTTTTTT. The chain combines TRBV19 with TRBJ2-2, with D possibly being TRBD1 (6 bases). This CDR3 spans 13 amino acids. The V end was cut by 5 bases, the J end by 4 bases, with 8 bases between. Looked up from germline, CDR1 is LNHDA and CDR2 is SQIVND (reference sequence).

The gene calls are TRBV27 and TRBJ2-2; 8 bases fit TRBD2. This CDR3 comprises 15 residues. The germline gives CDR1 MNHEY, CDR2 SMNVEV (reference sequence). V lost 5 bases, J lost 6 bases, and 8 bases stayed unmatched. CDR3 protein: CASSPGTRVAGELFF. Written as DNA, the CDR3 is TGTGCCAGCAGTCCCGGGACTAGAGTCGCCGGGGAGCTGTTTTTT.